This TCR beta chain was found in a study of a mutant IDH1 vaccine in newly diagnosed glioma. On the study more broadly: Most had both radiotherapy and temozolomide beforehand; others had only one. Overall study results and limits: Pseudoprogression seemingly bore no relation to changes in top peripheral T cell clonotypes.

Sample time point: week 23, last vaccination. Each vaccine dose was 300 ug of mutant IDH1 20-mer peptide, with topical imiquimod. Clones were read by immunoSEQ multiplex PCR, and TCRdb kept only the in-frame ones, dropping some. The sample records about 86,000 clones, 75% to 85% being singletons. Regarding this clone: The antigen is undetermined.

Germline loops: CDR1 MRHNA, CDR2 SNTAGT. V gave up 4 bases and J gave up 1 base; unmatched junction bases: 0. This CDR3 is built from 14 residues. This TCR was sampled from a young man with glioma. Some clones in this sample may be carry-over from other donors' samples. The chain is built from TRBV6-4 and TRBJ2-3, with 9 bases fitting TRBD2. The sample consisted of PBMCs, taken from a glioma patient whose treatment included an IDH1 peptide vaccine. CDR3 nucleotides: TGTGCCAGCAGTGTAGCGGGGGGCACAGATACGCAGTATTTT. Translation gives CASSVAGGTDTQYF.